This note documents a single TCR beta chain sequence. Antigen specificity is unknown. Assay used: immunoSEQ multiplex PCR; TCRdb lists only in-frame clones, some missing. Among under 200,000 clones listed, 95% to 96% were seen once. The data are from a study of cytomegalovirus exposure and HLA in healthy donors. Study summary: In a later analysis, the roughly 110 validation repertoires were reported to have used the same platform as the roughly 700 first-cohort repertoires. Study-level results: In the 95 to 150 validation repertoires, approximately 94% of cluster scores exceeded 0, per a later analysis. Among TCR beta chains, those listed as cytomegalovirus-associated numbered about 150. Accounts indicate the classifier identified cytomegalovirus status with strong specificity and sensitivity.

The sequenced material came from PBMCs. This sequence was found in a woman aged 18-35 years in good health and CMV-seronegative.

The CDR3 is CASSLVPGGHTEAFF. The DNA for the CDR3 is TGTGCCAGCAGCTTAGTACCCGGGGGTCACACTGAAGCTTTCTTT. V usage is TRBV7-6 and J usage is TRBJ1-1; a possible D gene is TRBD1 (5 bases). CDR3 length: 15 residues. Trimming removed 1 base from V and 3 bases from J, with 12 bases in between. The germline CDR1 and CDR2 sequences are SGHVS and FNYEAQ.